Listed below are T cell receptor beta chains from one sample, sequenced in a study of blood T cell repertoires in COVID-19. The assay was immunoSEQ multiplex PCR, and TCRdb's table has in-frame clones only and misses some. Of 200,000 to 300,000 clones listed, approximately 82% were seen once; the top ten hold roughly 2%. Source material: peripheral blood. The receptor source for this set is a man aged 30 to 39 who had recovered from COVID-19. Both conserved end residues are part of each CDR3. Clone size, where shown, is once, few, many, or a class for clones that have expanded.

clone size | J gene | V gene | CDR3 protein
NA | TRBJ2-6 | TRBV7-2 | CASSPVIGGANVLTF
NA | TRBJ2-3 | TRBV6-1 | CASSDPSVADTQYF
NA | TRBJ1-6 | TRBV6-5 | CASMTTGYNSPLHF
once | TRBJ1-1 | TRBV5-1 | CASSLGYGTNTEAFF
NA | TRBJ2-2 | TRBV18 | CASSPRAANTGELFF
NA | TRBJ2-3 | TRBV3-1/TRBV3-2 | CASSQGYRGLSTDTQYF
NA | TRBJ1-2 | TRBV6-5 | CASAASTRDYGYTF
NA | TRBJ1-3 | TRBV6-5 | CASSYLGARGNTIYF
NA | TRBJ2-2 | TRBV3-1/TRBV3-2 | CASSQDHGSAGELFF
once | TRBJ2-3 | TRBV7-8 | CASSFGGGPDTQYF
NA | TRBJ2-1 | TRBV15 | CATSRVLERNEQFF
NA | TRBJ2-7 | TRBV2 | CASPGPGIEQYF
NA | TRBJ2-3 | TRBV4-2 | CASSQTSGGATDTQYF
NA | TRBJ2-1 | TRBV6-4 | CASSERGGGYNEQFF
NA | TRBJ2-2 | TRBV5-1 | CASSPIAGLSTGELFF
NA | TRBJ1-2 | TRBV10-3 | CAIRKGQGNYGYTF
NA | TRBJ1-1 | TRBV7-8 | CASSFSRDRGLNTEAFF
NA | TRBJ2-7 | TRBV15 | CATSRGFGGGDYEQYF
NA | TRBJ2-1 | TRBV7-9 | CASSLASGSERYNEQFF
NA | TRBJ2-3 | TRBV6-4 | CASSRLAGWGTDTQYF
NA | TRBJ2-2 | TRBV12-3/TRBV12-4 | CASILHTGELFF
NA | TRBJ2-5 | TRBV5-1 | CASRDGLGQGAETQYF
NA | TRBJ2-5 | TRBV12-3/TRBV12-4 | CASSTGLGGTQYF
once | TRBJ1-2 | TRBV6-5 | CASRQGGAYGYTF
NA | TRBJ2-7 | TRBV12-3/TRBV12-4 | CASSLGDKKVF
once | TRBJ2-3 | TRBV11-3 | CASSAPGSSDTQYF
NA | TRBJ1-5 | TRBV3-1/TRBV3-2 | CASSLQGADQPQHF
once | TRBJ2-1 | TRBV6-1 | CASSESEDRGYEQFF
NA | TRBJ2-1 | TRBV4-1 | CASSQARGGNEQFF
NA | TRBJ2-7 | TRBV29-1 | CSVRTGSEQYF
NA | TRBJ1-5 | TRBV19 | CASTGEGQPQHF
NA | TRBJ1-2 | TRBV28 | CASSFLPTRGYTF